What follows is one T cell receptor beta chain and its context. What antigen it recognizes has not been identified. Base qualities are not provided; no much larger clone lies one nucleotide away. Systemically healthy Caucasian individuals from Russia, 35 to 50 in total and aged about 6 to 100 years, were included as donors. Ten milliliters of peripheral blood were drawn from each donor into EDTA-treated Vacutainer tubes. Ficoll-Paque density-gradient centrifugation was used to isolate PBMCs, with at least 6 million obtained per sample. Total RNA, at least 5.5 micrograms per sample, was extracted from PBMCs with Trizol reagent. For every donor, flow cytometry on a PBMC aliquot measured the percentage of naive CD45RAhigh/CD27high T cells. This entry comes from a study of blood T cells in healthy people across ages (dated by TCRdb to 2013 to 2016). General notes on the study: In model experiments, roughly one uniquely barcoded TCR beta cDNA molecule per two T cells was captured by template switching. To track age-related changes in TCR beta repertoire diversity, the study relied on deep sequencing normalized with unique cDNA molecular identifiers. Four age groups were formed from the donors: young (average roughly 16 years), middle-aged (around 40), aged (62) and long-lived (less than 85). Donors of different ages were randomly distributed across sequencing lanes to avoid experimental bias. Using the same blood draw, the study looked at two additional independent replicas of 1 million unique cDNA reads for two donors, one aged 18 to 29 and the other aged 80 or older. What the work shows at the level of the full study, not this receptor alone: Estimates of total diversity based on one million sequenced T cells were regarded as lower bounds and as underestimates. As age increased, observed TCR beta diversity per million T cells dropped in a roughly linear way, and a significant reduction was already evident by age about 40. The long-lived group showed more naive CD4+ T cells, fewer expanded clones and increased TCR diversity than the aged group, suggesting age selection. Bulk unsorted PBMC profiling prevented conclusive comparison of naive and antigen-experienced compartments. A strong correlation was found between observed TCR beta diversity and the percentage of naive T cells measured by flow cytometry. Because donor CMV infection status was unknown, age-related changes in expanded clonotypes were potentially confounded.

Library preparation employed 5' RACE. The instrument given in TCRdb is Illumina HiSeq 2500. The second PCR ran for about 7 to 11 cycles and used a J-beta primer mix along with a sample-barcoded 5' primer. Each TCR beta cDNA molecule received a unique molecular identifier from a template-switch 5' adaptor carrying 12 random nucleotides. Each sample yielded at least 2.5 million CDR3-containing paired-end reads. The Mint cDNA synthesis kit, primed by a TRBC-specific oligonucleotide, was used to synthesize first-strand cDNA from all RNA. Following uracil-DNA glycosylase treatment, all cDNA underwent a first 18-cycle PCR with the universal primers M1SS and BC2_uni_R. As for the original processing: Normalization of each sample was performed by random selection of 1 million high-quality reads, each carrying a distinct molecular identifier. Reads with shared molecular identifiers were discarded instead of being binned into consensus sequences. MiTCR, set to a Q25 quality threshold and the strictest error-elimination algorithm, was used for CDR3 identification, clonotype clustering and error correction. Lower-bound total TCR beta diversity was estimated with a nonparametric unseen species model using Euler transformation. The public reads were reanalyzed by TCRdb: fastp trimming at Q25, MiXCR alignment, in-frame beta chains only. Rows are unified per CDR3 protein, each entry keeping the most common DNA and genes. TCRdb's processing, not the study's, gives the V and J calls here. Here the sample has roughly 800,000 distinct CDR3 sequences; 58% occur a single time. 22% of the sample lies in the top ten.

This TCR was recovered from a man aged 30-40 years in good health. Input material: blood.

In nucleotides, the sequence is TGTGCCAGCAGCCAGACCGCAGATGGGCAGTTCTTC. This codes for CASSQTADGQFF. This chain joins TRBV3-1 to TRBJ2-1; the D gene remains uncertain. The CDR3 contains 12 residues, cysteine and phenylalanine counted. The retained sequence is limited to the CDR3, 36 bases, with the frame set at the first base. Relative to germline, V is 3 bases shorter and J is 12 bases shorter, with 12 bases between their ends. The germline V gene (reference sequence) yields LGHDT for CDR1 and YNNKEL for CDR2.